This TCR beta chain was sequenced in a study of T cell changes during pregnancy in multiple sclerosis. Per the germline V gene, CDR1 is MDHEN and CDR2 is SYDVKM. This CDR3 region has 15 residues. With 0 bases clipped from V and 2 bases from J, the junction kept 3 bases outside the gene matches. This table comes from immunoSEQ multiplex PCR, and its TCRdb copy is limited to in-frame clones, with some not included. The table has about 87,000 clones, roughly 95% seen once. Worth noting for this clone: Different DNA sequences within this sample yield the same CDR3.

The V gene is TRBV28, the J gene TRBJ2-5; 7 bases align to TRBD1. Source: peripheral blood, taken in the third trimester of pregnancy. This TCR was recovered from a female donor in good health, enrolled as a control in a pregnancy study. The CDR3 here is CASSLWGRGQETQYF. The CDR3 region has the DNA TGTGCCAGCAGTTTATGGGGCAGGGGGCAAGAGACCCAGTACTTC.